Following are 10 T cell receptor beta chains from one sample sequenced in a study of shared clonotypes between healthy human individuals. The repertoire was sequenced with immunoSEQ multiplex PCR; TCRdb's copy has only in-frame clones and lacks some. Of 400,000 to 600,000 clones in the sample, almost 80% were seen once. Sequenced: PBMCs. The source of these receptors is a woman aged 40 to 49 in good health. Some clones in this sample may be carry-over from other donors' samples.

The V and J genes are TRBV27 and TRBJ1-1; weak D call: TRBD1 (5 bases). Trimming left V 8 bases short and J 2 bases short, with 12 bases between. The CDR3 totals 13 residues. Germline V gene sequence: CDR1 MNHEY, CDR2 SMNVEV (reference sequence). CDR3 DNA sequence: TGTGCCAGCGGCTCGGGACTTAACACTGAAGCTTTCTTT. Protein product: CASGSGLNTEAFF.

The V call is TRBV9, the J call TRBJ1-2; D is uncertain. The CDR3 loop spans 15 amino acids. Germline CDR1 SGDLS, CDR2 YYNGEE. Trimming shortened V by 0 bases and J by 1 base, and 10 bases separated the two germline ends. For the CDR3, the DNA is TGTGCCAGCAGCGTAGGATGGGGATATAACTATGGCTACACCTTC. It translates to CASSVGWGYNYGYTF.

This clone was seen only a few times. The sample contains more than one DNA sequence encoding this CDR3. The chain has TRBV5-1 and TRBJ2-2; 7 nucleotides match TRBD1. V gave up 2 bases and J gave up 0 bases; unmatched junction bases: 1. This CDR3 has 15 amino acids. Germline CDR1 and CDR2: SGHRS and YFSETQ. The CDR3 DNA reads TGCGCCAGCAGCTTCGGGACAGCGAACACCGGGGAGCTGTTTTTT. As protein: CASSFGTANTGELFF.

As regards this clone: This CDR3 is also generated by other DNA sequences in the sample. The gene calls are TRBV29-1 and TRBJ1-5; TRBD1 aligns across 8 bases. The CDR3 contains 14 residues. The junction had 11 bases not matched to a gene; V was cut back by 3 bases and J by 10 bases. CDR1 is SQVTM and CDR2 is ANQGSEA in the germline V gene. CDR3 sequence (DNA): TGCAGCGTTGATGGGACAGGTCCCCTGCGACCCCAGCATTTT. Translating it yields CSVDGTGPLRPQHF.

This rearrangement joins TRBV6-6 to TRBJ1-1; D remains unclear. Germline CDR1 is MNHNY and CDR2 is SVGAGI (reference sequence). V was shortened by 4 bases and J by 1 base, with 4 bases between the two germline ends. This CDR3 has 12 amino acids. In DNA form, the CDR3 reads TGTGCCAGCAGTTTTGGGAACACTGAAGCTTTCTTT. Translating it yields CASSFGNTEAFF.

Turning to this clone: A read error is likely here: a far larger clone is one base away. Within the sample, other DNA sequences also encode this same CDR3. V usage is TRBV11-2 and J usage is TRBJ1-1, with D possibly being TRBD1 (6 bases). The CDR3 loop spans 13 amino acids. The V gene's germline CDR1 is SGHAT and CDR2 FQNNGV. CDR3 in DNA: TGTGCCAGCAGCCCAGGACAGAACACTGAAGCCTTCTTT. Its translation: CASSPGQNTEAFF.

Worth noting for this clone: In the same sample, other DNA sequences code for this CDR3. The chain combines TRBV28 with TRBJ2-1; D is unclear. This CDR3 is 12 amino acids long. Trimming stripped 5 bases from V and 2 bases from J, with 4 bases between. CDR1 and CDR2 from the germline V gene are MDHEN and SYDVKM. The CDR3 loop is CASSPPYNEQFF. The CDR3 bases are TGTGCCAGCAGTCCTCCCTACAATGAGCAGTTCTTC.

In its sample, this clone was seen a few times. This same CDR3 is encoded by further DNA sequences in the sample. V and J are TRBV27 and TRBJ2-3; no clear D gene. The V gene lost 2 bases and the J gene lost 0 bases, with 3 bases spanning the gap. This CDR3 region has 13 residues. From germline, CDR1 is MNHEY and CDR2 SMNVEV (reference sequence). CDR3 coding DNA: TGTGCCAGCAGTTTAAGTAGCACAGATACGCAGTATTTT. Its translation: CASSLSSTDTQYF.

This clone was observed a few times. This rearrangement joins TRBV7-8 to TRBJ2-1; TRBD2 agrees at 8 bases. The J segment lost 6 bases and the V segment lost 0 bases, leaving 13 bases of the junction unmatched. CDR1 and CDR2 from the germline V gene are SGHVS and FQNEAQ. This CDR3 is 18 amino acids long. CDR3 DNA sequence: TGTGCCAGCAGCTTAGCCCCTCCCTCGGCTAGCGGGTTCAATGAGCAGTTCTTC. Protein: CASSLAPPSASGFNEQFF. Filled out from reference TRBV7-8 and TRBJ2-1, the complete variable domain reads GAGVSQSPRYKVAKRGQDVALRCDPISGHVSLFWYQQALGQGPEFLTYFQNEAQLDKSGLPSDRFFAERPEGSVSTLKIQRTQQEDSAVYLCASSLAPPSASGFNEQFFGPGTRLTVL.

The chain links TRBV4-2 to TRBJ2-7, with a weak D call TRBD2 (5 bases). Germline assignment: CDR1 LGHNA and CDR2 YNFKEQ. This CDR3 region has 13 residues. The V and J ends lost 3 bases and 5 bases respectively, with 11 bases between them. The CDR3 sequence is CASSHGLGDEQYF. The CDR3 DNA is TGTGCCAGCAGCCACGGACTGGGCGACGAGCAGTACTTC.